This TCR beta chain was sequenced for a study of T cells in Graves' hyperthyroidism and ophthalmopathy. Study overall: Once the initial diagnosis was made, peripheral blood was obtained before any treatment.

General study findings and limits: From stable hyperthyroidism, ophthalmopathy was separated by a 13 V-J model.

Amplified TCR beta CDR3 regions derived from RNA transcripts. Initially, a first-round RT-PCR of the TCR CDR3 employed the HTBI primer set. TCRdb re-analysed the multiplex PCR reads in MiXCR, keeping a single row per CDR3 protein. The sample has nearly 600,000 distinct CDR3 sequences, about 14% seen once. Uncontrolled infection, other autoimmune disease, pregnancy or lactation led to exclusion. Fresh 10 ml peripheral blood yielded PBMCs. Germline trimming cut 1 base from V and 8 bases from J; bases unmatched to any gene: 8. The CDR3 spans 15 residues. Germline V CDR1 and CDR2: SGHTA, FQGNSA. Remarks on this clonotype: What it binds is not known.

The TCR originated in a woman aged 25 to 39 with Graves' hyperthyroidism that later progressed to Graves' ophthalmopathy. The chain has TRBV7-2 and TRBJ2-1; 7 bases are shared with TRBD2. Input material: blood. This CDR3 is CASSLEGSRGDEQFF. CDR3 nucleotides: TGTGCCAGCAGCTTAGAAGGCAGCCGGGGGGATGAGCAGTTCTTC.